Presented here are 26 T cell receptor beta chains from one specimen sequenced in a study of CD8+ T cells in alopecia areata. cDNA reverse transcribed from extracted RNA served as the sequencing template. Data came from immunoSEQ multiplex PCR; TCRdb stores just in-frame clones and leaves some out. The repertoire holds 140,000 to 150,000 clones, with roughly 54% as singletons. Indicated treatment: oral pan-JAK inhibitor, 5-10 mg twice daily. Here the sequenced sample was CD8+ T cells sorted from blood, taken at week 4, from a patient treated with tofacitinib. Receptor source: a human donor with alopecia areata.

As DNA, the CDR3 is TGTGCCAGCAGCGCCCGGACAGGGGAACACACTGAAGCTTTCTTT. It encodes CASSARTGEHTEAFF. This sequence joins TRBV7-9 and TRBJ1-1; TRBD1 matches 9 bases. The germline V gene has CDR1 SEHNR and CDR2 FQNEAQ (reference sequence). The CDR3 consists of 15 residues. V shed 5 bases and J 3 bases; nucleotides not matched to a gene: 7.

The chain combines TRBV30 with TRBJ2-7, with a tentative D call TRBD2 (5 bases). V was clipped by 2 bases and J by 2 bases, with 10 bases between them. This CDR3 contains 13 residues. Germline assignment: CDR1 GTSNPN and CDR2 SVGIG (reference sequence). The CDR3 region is CAWSPAVTYEQYF. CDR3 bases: TGTGCCTGGAGTCCAGCGGTTACCTACGAGCAGTACTTC.

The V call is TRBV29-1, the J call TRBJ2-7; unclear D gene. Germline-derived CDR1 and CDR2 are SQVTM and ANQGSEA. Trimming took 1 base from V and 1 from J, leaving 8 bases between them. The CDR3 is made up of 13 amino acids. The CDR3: CSVEVRASYEQYF. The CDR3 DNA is TGCAGCGTTGAAGTCCGGGCATCCTACGAGCAGTACTTC.

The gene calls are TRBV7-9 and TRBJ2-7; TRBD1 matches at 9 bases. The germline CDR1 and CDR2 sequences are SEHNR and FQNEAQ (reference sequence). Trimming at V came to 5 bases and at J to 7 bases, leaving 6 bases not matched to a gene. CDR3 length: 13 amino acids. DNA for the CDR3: TGTGCCAGCAGCGCAGACAGGGGGAGGGAGCAGTACTTC. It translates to CASSADRGREQYF.

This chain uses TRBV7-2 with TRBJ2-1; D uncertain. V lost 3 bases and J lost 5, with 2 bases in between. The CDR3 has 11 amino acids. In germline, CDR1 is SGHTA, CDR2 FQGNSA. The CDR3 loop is CASSFHNEQFF. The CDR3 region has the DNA TGTGCCAGCAGCTTCCACAATGAGCAGTTCTTC.

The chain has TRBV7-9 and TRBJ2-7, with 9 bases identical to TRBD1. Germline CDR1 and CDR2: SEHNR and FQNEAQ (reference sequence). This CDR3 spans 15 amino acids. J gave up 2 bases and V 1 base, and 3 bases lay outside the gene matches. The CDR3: CASSLGDRAPYEQYF. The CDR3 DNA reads TGTGCCAGCAGCTTAGGGGACAGGGCCCCCTACGAGCAGTACTTC. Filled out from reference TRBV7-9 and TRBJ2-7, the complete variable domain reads DTGVSQNPRHKITKRGQNVTFRCDPISEHNRLYWYRQTLGQGPEFLTYFQNEAQLEKSRLLSDRFSAERPKGSFSTLEIQRTEQGDSAMYLCASSLGDRAPYEQYFGPGTRLTVT.

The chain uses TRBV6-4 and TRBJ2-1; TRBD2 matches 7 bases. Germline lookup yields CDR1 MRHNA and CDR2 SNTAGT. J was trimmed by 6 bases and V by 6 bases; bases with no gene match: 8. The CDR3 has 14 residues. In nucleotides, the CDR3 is TGTGCCAGCAGCCCCCGACTAGCCTCCAATGAGCAGTTCTTC. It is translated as CASSPRLASNEQFF.

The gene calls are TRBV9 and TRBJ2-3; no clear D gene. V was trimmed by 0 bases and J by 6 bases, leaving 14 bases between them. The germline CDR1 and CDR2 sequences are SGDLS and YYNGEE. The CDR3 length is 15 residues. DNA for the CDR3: TGTGCCAGCAGCGTAGCCCCAAGGATTATGGATACGCAGTATTTT. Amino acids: CASSVAPRIMDTQYF.

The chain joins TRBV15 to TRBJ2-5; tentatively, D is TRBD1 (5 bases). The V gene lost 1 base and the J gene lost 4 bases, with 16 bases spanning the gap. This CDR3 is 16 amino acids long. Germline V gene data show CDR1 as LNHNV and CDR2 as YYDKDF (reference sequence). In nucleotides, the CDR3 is TGTGCCACCAGCAGAGTTCAGGGCAAATGGGTAGAGACCCAGTACTTC. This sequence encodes CATSRVQGKWVETQYF.

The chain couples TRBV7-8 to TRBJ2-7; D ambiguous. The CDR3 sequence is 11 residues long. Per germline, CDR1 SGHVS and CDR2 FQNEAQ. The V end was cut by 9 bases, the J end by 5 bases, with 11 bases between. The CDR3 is CASSPTHEQYF. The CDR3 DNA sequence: TGTGCCAGTAGCCCAACCCACGAGCAGTACTTC.

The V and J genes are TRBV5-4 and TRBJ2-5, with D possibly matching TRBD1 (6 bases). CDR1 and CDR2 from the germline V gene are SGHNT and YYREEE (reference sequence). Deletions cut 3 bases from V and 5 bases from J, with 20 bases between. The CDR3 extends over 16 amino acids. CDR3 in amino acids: CASSSLDKTGTETQYF. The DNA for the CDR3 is TGTGCCAGCAGCTCCCTAGATAAGACAGGCACGGAGACCCAGTACTTC.

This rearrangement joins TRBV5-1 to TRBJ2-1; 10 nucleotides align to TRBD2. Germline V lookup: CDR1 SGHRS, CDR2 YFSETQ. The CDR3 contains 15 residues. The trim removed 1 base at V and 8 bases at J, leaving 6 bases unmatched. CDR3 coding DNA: TGCGCCAGCAGCTTGTATAGCGGGGGGATGGATGAGCAGTTCTTC. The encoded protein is CASSLYSGGMDEQFF. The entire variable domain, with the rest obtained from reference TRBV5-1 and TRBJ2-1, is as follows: KAGVTQTPRYLIKTRGQQVTLSCSPISGHRSVSWYQQTPGQGLQFLFEYFSETQRNKGNFPGRFSGRQFSNSRSEMNVSTLELGDSALYLCASSLYSGGMDEQFFGPGTRLTVL.

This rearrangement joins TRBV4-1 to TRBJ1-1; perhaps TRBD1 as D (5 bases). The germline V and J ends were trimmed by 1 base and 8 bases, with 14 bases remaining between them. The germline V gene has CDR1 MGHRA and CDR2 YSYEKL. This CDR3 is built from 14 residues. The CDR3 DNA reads TGCGCCAGCAGCCAAGGACAGACGAATGGGGAAGCTTTCTTT. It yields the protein CASSQGQTNGEAFF.

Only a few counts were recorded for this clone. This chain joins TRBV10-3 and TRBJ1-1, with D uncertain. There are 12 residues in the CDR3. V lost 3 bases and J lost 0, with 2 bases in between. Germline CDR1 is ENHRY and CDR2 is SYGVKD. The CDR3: CAISELNTEAFF. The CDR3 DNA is TGTGCCATCAGTGAATTGAACACTGAAGCTTTCTTT.

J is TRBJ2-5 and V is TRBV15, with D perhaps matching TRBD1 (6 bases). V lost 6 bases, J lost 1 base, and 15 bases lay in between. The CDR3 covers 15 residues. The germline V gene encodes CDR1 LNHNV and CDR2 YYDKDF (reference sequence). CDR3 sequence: CATRDPGTFQETQYF. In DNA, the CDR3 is TGTGCCACCAGAGACCCCGGGACATTCCAAGAGACCCAGTACTTC.

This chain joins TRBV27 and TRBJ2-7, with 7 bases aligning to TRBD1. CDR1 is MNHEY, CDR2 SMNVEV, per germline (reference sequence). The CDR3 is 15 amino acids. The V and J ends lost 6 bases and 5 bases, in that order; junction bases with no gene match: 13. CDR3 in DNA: TGTGCCAGCAGCCCAGGCGTCGACAGGGACCACGAGCAGTACTTC. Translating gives CASSPGVDRDHEQYF.

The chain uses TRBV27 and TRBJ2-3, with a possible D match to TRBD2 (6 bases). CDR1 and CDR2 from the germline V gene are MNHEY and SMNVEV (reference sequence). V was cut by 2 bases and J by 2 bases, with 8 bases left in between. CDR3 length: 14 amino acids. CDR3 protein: CASSLAGYTDTQYF. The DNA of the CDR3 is TGTGCCAGCAGTTTAGCGGGGTACACAGATACGCAGTATTTT.

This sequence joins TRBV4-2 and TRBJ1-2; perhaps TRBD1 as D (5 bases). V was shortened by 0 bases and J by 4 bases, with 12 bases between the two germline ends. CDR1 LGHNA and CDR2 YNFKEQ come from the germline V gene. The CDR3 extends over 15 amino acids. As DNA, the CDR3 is TGTGCCAGCAGCCAAGAACGCAGGGATGCCTATGGCTACACCTTC. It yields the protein CASSQERRDAYGYTF.

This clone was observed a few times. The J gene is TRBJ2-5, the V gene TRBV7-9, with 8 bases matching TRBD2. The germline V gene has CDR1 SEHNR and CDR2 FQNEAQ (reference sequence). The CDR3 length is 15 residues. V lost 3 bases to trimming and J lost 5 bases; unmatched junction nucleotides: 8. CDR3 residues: CASSFPRGAGETQYF. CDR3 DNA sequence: TGTGCCAGCAGCTTCCCGCGGGGGGCAGGGGAGACCCAGTACTTC.

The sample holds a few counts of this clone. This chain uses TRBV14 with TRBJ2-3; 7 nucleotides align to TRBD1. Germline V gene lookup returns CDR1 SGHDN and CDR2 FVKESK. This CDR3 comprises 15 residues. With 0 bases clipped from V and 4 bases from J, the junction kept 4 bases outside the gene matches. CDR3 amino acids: CASSQEGQLADTQYF. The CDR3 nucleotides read TGTGCCAGCAGCCAAGAGGGACAGTTGGCAGATACGCAGTATTTT.

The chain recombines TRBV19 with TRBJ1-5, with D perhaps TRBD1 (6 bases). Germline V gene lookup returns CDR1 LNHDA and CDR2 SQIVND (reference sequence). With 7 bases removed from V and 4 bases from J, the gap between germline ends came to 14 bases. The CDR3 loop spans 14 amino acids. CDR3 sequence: CASIRRGANQPQHF. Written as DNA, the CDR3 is TGTGCCAGTATACGCAGGGGTGCAAATCAGCCCCAGCATTTT. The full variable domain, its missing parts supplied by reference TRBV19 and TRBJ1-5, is DGGITQSPKYLFRKEGQNVTLSCEQNLNHDAMYWYRQDPGQGLRLIYYSQIVNDFQKGDIAEGYSVSREKKESFPLTVTSAQKNPTAFYLCASIRRGANQPQHFGDGTRLSIL.

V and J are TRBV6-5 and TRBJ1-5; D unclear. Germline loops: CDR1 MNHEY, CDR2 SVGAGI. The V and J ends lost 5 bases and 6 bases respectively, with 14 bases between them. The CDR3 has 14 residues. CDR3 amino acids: CASSSQDLSQPQHF. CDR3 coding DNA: TGTGCCAGCAGTAGTCAGGATTTAAGTCAGCCCCAGCATTTT.

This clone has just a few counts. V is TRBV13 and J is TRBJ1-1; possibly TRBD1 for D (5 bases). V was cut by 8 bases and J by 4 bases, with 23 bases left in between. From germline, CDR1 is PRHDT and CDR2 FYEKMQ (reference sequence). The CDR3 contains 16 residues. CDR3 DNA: TGTGCCAGCGGAGGTGACAGAGGGACGGGGGGCACTGAAGCTTTCTTT. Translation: CASGGDRGTGGTEAFF.

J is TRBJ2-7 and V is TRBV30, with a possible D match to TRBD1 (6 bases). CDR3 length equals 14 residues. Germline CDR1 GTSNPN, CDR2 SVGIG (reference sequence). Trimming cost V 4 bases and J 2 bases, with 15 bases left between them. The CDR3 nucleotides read TGTGCCTGGAATCTGGGGGCAGGTACCTACGAGCAGTACTTC. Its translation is CAWNLGAGTYEQYF.

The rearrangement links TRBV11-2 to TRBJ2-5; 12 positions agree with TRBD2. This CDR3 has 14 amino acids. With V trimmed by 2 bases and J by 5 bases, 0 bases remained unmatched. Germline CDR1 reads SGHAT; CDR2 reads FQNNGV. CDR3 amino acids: CASSLLAGGETQYF. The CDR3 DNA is TGTGCCAGCAGCTTACTAGCGGGGGGGGAGACCCAGTACTTC.

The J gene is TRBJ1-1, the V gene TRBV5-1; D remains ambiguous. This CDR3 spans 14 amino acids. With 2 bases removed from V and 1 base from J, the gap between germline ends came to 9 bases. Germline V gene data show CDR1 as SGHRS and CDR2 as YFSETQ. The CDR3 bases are TGCGCCAGCAGCTTCTCAGGAAGGAACACTGAAGCTTTCTTT. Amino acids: CASSFSGRNTEAFF. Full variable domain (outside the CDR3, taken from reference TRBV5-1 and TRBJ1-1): KAGVTQTPRYLIKTRGQQVTLSCSPISGHRSVSWYQQTPGQGLQFLFEYFSETQRNKGNFPGRFSGRQFSNSRSEMNVSTLELGDSALYLCASSFSGRNTEAFFGQGTRLTVV.